The source of this T cell receptor (beta chain) is a study of Graves' ophthalmopathy and Graves' hyperthyroidism. Study results and limitations: Discrimination between ophthalmopathy and stable hyperthyroidism by a 13-signature model showed about 85% sensitivity and 65% to 84% specificity.

The authors amplified TCR beta CDR3 regions, and they did so from RNA transcripts for repertoire sequencing. RT-PCR was first run with HTBI primers, then multiplex PCR in a second round. In TCRdb, the multiplex PCR reads were re-called with MiXCR into one record per CDR3 protein. The sample shows 650,000 to 800,000 distinct CDR3 sequences, over 40% of them seen only once. This clonotype was counted ten times or more. Its cognate antigen is unknown. Where ophthalmopathy was present, donors had moderate-to-severe activity, CAS ≥3, NOSPECS ≥4 and duration under 3 months. Pregnancy or lactation, uncontrolled infections and other autoimmune diseases were grounds for excluding patients. In germline, CDR1 is LNHDA, CDR2 SQIVND (reference sequence). The CDR3 covers 13 residues. Trimming removed 5 bases at V and 7 bases at J, with 11 bases between.

This sequence was found in an adult man with Graves' ophthalmopathy. Sequenced material: peripheral blood. The chain carries TRBV19 and TRBJ1-4, with a weak D call TRBD1 (6 bases). CDR3 protein: CASSRGAFEKLFF. The CDR3 bases are TGTGCCAGTAGTCGGGGGGCCTTTGAAAAACTGTTTTTT.